This TCR beta chain comes out of a study of blood T cell repertoires in COVID-19. Study details: Acute and convalescent COVID-19 samples came from the United States, Italy and Spain.

The CDR3 is made up of 12 amino acids. Trimming pared 11 bases from V and 0 bases from J, leaving 10 bases between. Germline V lookup: CDR1 ENHRY, CDR2 SYGVKD. The table lists this clone with a count of one. Per the study methods: Reference gene primer amplification gave estimated nucleated cell counts. Sequencing was performed with immunoSEQ multiplex PCR; in TCRdb, only in-frame clones are kept and a portion is missing. That table furnishes V, J and clone size, whereas the DNA furnished D and trimming. The sample shows just under 65,000 clones, 80% to 90% of them seen only once. The material sequenced was peripheral blood. The sequence was collected from a man aged 35-49 years with acute or convalescent COVID-19. V and J are TRBV10-3 and TRBJ1-2; no clear D. DNA for the CDR3: TGTGCCCCCTGGAGTACTAACTATGGCTACACCTTC. Protein: CAPWSTNYGYTF.